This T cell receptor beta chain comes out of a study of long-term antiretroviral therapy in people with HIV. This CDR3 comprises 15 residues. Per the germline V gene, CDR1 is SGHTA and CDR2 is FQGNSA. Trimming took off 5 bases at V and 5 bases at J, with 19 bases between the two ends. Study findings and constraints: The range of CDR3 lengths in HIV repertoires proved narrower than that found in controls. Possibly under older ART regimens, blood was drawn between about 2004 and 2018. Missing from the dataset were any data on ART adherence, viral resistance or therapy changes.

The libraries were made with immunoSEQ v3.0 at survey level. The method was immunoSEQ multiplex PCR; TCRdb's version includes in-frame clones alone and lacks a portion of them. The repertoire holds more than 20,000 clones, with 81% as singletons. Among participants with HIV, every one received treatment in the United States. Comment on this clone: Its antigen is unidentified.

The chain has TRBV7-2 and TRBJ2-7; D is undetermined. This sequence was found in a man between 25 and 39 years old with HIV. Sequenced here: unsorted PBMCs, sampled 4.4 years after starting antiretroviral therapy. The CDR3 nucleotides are TGTGCCAGCAGCCCGTCTCGCATCAACGGCCACGAGCAGTACTTC. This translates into CASSPSRINGHEQYF.